The source of this T cell receptor (beta chain) is a study of vaccination and CD4 T cells after COVID-19. This clonotype was detected only a few times. It differs at one base from a far larger clone, so likely a read error. TCRdb processed the PCR reads anew with MiXCR; each CDR3 protein has one entry. In the table there are about 40,000 distinct CDR3 sequences, 35% to 40% of which are singletons. The sample's time point: late sampling 161 to 241 days after vaccination in three convalescent patients. In germline, CDR1 is MRHNA, CDR2 SNTAGT. V shed 0 bases, J shed 7 bases, and the junction held 4 bases outside the gene matches. This CDR3 contains 15 residues.

Sequenced material: CD4+ T cells from blood, taken about 7 months after SARS-CoV-2 vaccination. This TCR was sampled from a human donor who had recovered from COVID-19. The chain combines TRBV6-4 with TRBJ2-7, with 12 bases that match TRBD2. CDR3 sequence reads: CASSDSTSGSNEQYF. The CDR3 region has the DNA TGTGCCAGCAGTGACTCGACTAGCGGGAGCAATGAGCAGTACTTC.